One TCR beta chain is described in this entry. Trimming cost V 8 bases and J 6 bases; bases outside gene matches: 9. The CDR3 loop spans 14 amino acids. Looked up from germline, CDR1 is MNHNY and CDR2 is SVGAGI (reference sequence). Sequencing was performed with immunoSEQ multiplex PCR; in TCRdb, only in-frame clones are kept and a portion is missing. The table lists about 360,000 clones, about 80% of them singletons. This entry belongs to a study of blood T cell repertoires in COVID-19. The sample comprised peripheral blood. The chain uses TRBV6-6 and TRBJ1-2; 10 bases are a match to TRBD1. The receptor comes from a human donor with acute or convalescent COVID-19. The donor label of this sample is uncertain. CDR3 sequence (DNA): TGTGCCAGCTACCCTGGACAGGGGGGGCATGGCTACACCTTC. It specifies CASYPGQGGHGYTF.